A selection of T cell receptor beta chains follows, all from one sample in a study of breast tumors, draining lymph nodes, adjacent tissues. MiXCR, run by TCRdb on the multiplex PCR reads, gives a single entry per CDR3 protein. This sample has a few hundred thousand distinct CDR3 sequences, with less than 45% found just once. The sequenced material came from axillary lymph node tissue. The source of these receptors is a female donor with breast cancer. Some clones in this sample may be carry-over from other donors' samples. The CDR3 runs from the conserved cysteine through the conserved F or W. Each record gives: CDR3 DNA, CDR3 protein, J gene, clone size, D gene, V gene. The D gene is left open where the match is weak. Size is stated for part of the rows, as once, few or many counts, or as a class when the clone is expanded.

CDR3 DNA: TGCGCCAGCAGCCAATTAGCGGGAGGTGTGGGAGAGCAGTACTTC
CDR3 protein: CASSQLAGGVGEQYF
J gene: TRBJ2-7
clone size: many
D gene: TRBD2
V gene: TRBV4-1

CDR3 DNA: TGTGCCAGCAGCTTAGCAACGAACACTGAAGCTTTCTTT
CDR3 protein: CASSLATNTEAFF
J gene: TRBJ1-1
clone size: few
D gene: NA
V gene: TRBV7-6

CDR3 DNA: TGTGCCAGCAGTGAAAGGGGTGGCGGGGGGGCCCTGGAGACCCAGTACTTC
CDR3 protein: CASSERGGGGALETQYF
J gene: TRBJ2-5
clone size: few
D gene: TRBD2
V gene: TRBV2

CDR3 DNA: TGTGCCAGCAGTCACCGGTTTACAGGGCTTGAGCAGTTCTTC
CDR3 protein: CASSHRFTGLEQFF
J gene: TRBJ2-1
clone size: NA
D gene: NA
V gene: TRBV6-6

CDR3 DNA: TGCGCCAGCAGCCCGGGGGCAGGGTTTGAAAAACTGTTTTTT
CDR3 protein: CASSPGAGFEKLFF
J gene: TRBJ1-4
clone size: many
D gene: NA
V gene: TRBV5-1

CDR3 DNA: TGTGCCAGCAGCTTACAGGGGGGACAAGAGACCCAGTACTTC
CDR3 protein: CASSLQGGQETQYF
J gene: TRBJ2-5
clone size: NA
D gene: NA
V gene: TRBV7-3

CDR3 DNA: TGTGCCAGCAGTGAAGCCGTCAGCACCTACGAGCAGTACTTC
CDR3 protein: CASSEAVSTYEQYF
J gene: TRBJ2-7
clone size: many
D gene: NA
V gene: TRBV2

CDR3 DNA: TGTGCCAGCAGCGAATCAGGGGACAATCAGCCCCAGCATTTT
CDR3 protein: CASSESGDNQPQHF
J gene: TRBJ1-5
clone size: many
D gene: NA
V gene: TRBV5-6

CDR3 DNA: TGTGCCAGTAGTCAACGGGCTAGCGGGAGCCGCCTTGACGGGGAGCTGTTTTTT
CDR3 protein: CASSQRASGSRLDGELFF
J gene: TRBJ2-2
clone size: NA
D gene: TRBD2
V gene: TRBV19

CDR3 DNA: TGTGCCAGCAGCCCCGCGGTTGGGCAGTTCTTC
CDR3 protein: CASSPAVGQFF
J gene: TRBJ2-1
clone size: many
D gene: NA
V gene: TRBV7-2

CDR3 DNA: TGTGCCTGGAGTGTAGCCAGGGGGCATGGTGAAAAACTGTTTTTT
CDR3 protein: CAWSVARGHGEKLFF
J gene: TRBJ1-4
clone size: many
D gene: TRBD1
V gene: TRBV30

CDR3 DNA: TGTGCCAGCAGTTTTGGGACAGGGGTTACCGGGGAGCTGTTTTTT
CDR3 protein: CASSFGTGVTGELFF
J gene: TRBJ2-2
clone size: NA
D gene: TRBD1
V gene: TRBV12-3/TRBV12-4

CDR3 DNA: TGTGCCATCAGGGGACAGCCGCGGGATACGCAGTATTTT
CDR3 protein: CAIRGQPRDTQYF
J gene: TRBJ2-3
clone size: many
D gene: TRBD1
V gene: TRBV10-3

CDR3 DNA: TGTGCCAGCAGTTGGGGAAGAGTAGAGACCCAGTACTTC
CDR3 protein: CASSWGRVETQYF
J gene: TRBJ2-5
clone size: many
D gene: NA
V gene: TRBV6-2/TRBV6-3

CDR3 DNA: TGCAGCCTGACCCCTAACCGGGATGAGCAGTTCTTC
CDR3 protein: CSLTPNRDEQFF
J gene: TRBJ2-1
clone size: many
D gene: NA
V gene: TRBV29-1

CDR3 DNA: TGTGCCTGGAGCGACCGAGATACGCAGTATTTT
CDR3 protein: CAWSDRDTQYF
J gene: TRBJ2-3
clone size: many
D gene: NA
V gene: TRBV30

CDR3 DNA: TGTGCCAGCAGTCGAACACCCAGGGCCCATGGCAGCAATCAGCCCCAGCATTTT
CDR3 protein: CASSRTPRAHGSNQPQHF
J gene: TRBJ1-5
clone size: NA
D gene: NA
V gene: TRBV6-1

CDR3 DNA: TGCGCCAGCAGGTACCGGGACACCCTCTCCTACGAGCAGTACTTC
CDR3 protein: CASRYRDTLSYEQYF
J gene: TRBJ2-7
clone size: many
D gene: NA
V gene: TRBV4-1

CDR3 DNA: TGTGCCAGCAGTTCTAAGGGACAGCAGTTCTTC
CDR3 protein: CASSSKGQQFF
J gene: TRBJ2-1
clone size: few
D gene: NA
V gene: TRBV28

CDR3 DNA: TGTGCCAGCAGTTACCTGGACAGTGGCTACACCTTC
CDR3 protein: CASSYLDSGYTF
J gene: TRBJ1-2
clone size: NA
D gene: NA
V gene: TRBV6-6

CDR3 DNA: TGTGCCAGCAGCTTAGCACCGGGAAAGACCCAGTACTTC
CDR3 protein: CASSLAPGKTQYF
J gene: TRBJ2-5
clone size: NA
D gene: NA
V gene: TRBV7-6

CDR3 DNA: TGTGCCAGCAGCTGGGGGGCGGGAGGAATTTACGAGCAGTACTTC
CDR3 protein: CASSWGAGGIYEQYF
J gene: TRBJ2-7
clone size: few
D gene: TRBD2
V gene: TRBV28

CDR3 DNA: TGCGCCAGCACAGAGGGGAGCAATCAGCCCCAGCATTTT
CDR3 protein: CASTEGSNQPQHF
J gene: TRBJ1-5
clone size: many
D gene: NA
V gene: TRBV10-2

CDR3 DNA: TGCGCCAGCAGCCCAGATCAGGGCAGGGTGGGAACCGGGGAGCTGTTCTTT
CDR3 protein: CASSPDQGRVGTGELFF
J gene: TRBJ2-2
clone size: NA
D gene: NA
V gene: TRBV4-3

CDR3 DNA: TGTGCCAGCAGCCACACAGGGCCTGCGGGCCGGGCCGGGGAGCTGTTTTTT
CDR3 protein: CASSHTGPAGRAGELFF
J gene: TRBJ2-2
clone size: few
D gene: NA
V gene: TRBV3-1

CDR3 DNA: TGCAGCGCTCTGGGGGGCTCCTACAATGAGCAGTTCTTC
CDR3 protein: CSALGGSYNEQFF
J gene: TRBJ2-1
clone size: many
D gene: NA
V gene: TRBV29-1

CDR3 DNA: TGTGCCACCAGCAGATCCGGGGACAGGGGCCATAATTCACCCCTCCACTTT
CDR3 protein: CATSRSGDRGHNSPLHF
J gene: TRBJ1-6
clone size: NA
D gene: TRBD1
V gene: TRBV15

CDR3 DNA: TGCGCCAGCAGCCCCTCAGACTTGGCGGGAGTGTACGAGCAGTACTTC
CDR3 protein: CASSPSDLAGVYEQYF
J gene: TRBJ2-7
clone size: many
D gene: TRBD2
V gene: TRBV4-1

CDR3 DNA: TGCAGTGCAACGAGGGGGACACTAACTAGCACAGATACGCAGTATTTT
CDR3 protein: CSATRGTLTSTDTQYF
J gene: TRBJ2-3
clone size: many
D gene: NA
V gene: TRBV20-1

CDR3 DNA: TGTGCCAGCAGTTCCAGGACTAGCGCCAGAAACAATGAGCAGTTCTTC
CDR3 protein: CASSSRTSARNNEQFF
J gene: TRBJ2-1
clone size: many
D gene: TRBD2
V gene: TRBV12-3/TRBV12-4

CDR3 DNA: TGTGCCAGCAGCCCAGCTAGCAATCAGCCCCAGCATTTT
CDR3 protein: CASSPASNQPQHF
J gene: TRBJ1-5
clone size: NA
D gene: NA
V gene: TRBV6-1